These T cell receptor beta chains were read from a single sample in a study of cytomegalovirus exposure and HLA in healthy donors. Measured with immunoSEQ multiplex PCR; TCRdb has only the in-frame clones, and not every one. The top ten clones hold more than 8.5% of a sample with 150,000 to 200,000 clones, about four fifths of them seen once. Sequencing was performed on PBMCs. The source of these receptors is a man aged 30-40 years in good health and CMV-seropositive. Each CDR3 is given without its conserved first and last residue. Fields, in order: J gene, V gene, CDR3 protein.

TRBJ2-3	TRBV11-1	ASSLAGATDTQY
TRBJ2-1	TRBV7-9	ASSGTTGAEQF
TRBJ1-1	TRBV7-8	ASSILGGPGLRAF
TRBJ2-5	TRBV9	ASGVGRGRETQY
TRBJ2-7	TRBV7-3	ASSPAYGVAYEQY
TRBJ2-1	TRBV15	ATSREPSGSNEQF
TRBJ2-3	TRBV4-1	ASSPEGWLLRGSSTDTQY
TRBJ1-1	TRBV30	AWSGGGRSNTEAF
TRBJ2-3	TRBV7-9	ASSYSGGLDTQY
TRBJ2-7	TRBV6-5	ASSSGGNLGRQY